This is a list of T cell receptor beta chains from one sample in a study of shared clonotypes between healthy human individuals. The method was immunoSEQ multiplex PCR; TCRdb's version includes in-frame clones alone and lacks a portion of them. Of a few hundred thousand clones listed, 70% to 80% are singletons. Material for sequencing was PBMCs. Source of these receptors: a woman between 35 and 50 years old in good health. Some clones in this sample may be carry-over from other donors' samples. Each CDR3 is given with its conserved first and last residue. The D gene is left open where the match is weak. Clone size is stated in some rows and not others, as once, few, many or a class when expanded.

CDR3	DNA	D	J	size	V
CASSLGGTSGSLETQYF	TGCGCCAGCAGCTTGGGAGGGACTAGCGGGAGTTTGGAGACCCAGTACTTC	TRBD2	TRBJ2-5	NA	TRBV5-1
CATSRGQANVGLFF	TGTGCCACCAGCCGCGGACAGGCGAATGTGGGACTGTTTTTT	TRBD1	TRBJ1-4	NA	TRBV15
CASSLVSSGNNEQFF	TGCGCCAGCAGCTTGGTGTCTAGTGGAAACAATGAGCAGTTCTTC	NA	TRBJ2-1	NA	TRBV5-1
CASSPGTGGRRYEQYF	TGTGCCAGCAGCCCCGGGACAGGCGGTCGGAGGTACGAGCAGTACTTC	TRBD1	TRBJ2-7	NA	TRBV5-4
CASSEHTPSSYNEQFF	TGTGCCAGCAGTGAACATACCCCGAGCTCCTACAATGAGCAGTTCTTC	NA	TRBJ2-1	NA	TRBV25-1
CASSEAGERGYNEQFF	TGTGCCAGCAGTGAAGCGGGGGAGCGGGGTTACAATGAGCAGTTCTTC	TRBD2	TRBJ2-1	NA	TRBV2
CASSLGPLGRGRDNEQFF	TGCGCCAGCAGTTTGGGGCCGTTAGGTCGCGGGAGGGACAATGAGCAGTTCTTC	TRBD2	TRBJ2-1	NA	TRBV5-1
CASSLLVYRPSQETQYF	TGTGCCAGCAGCTTACTGGTCTACCGTCCTTCCCAAGAGACCCAGTACTTC	NA	TRBJ2-5	NA	TRBV7-8
CASSQVDRVTGELFF	TGTGCCAGCAGCCAAGTCGACAGGGTTACCGGGGAGCTGTTTTTT	TRBD1	TRBJ2-2	NA	TRBV14
CASSPKGLAGVDEQFF	TGCGCCAGCAGCCCAAAGGGTCTAGCGGGAGTCGATGAGCAGTTCTTC	TRBD2	TRBJ2-1	NA	TRBV4-1
CASAGGGYNEQFF	TGTGCCAGCGCGGGAGGGGGATACAATGAGCAGTTCTTC	TRBD2	TRBJ2-1	NA	TRBV2
CASSLRVGGLRTYEQYF	TGTGCCAGCAGTTTACGTGTCGGGGGCTTGCGGACCTACGAGCAGTACTTC	NA	TRBJ2-7	NA	TRBV27
CASSGTVNTEAFF	TGTGCCAGCAGTGGGACCGTGAACACTGAAGCTTTCTTT	NA	TRBJ1-1	NA	TRBV9
CASSLSLRGREQYF	TGTGCCAGCAGTTTATCCCTCCGCGGCAGGGAGCAGTACTTC	NA	TRBJ2-7	NA	TRBV27
CASSYSKFSEAFF	TGTGCCAGCAGTTACTCGAAGTTTTCAGAAGCTTTCTTT	NA	TRBJ1-1	NA	TRBV6-5
CASSFPEKQGRNTNEKLFF	TGTGCCAGCAGCTTCCCTGAGAAACAGGGACGTAATACTAATGAAAAACTGTTTTTT	NA	TRBJ1-4	NA	TRBV9
CASRGARASSYEQYF	TGTGCCAGTAGGGGGGCCCGGGCCTCATCCTACGAGCAGTACTTC	NA	TRBJ2-7	NA	TRBV19
CAISAQQGYSNQPQHF	TGTGCCATCAGCGCCCAACAGGGCTATAGCAATCAGCCCCAGCATTTT	NA	TRBJ1-5	NA	TRBV10-3
CASSLGLAGRSTDTQYF	TGTGCCAGCAGCTTGGGACTAGCGGGTAGAAGCACAGATACGCAGTATTTT	TRBD2	TRBJ2-3	NA	TRBV5-4
CASSFTRTGYGYTF	TGTGCCAGCAGTTTCACACGGACTGGATATGGCTACACCTTC	NA	TRBJ1-2	NA	TRBV5-4
CASSVWVDGYTF	TGTGCCAGCTCGGTGTGGGTGGATGGCTACACCTTC	NA	TRBJ1-2	NA	TRBV2
CACLSQPGQPQHF	TGTGCCTGTCTGTCCCAACCAGGTCAGCCCCAGCATTTT	NA	TRBJ1-5	few	TRBV30
CSVGQQGDTQYF	TGCAGCGTTGGACAGCAAGGAGATACGCAGTATTTT	NA	TRBJ2-3	NA	TRBV29-1
CASRTRGRLYEQYF	TGTGCCAGCCGTACCCGCGGGAGGCTCTACGAGCAGTACTTC	TRBD2	TRBJ2-7	NA	TRBV6-5
CASSLDPLLGVDEQYF	TGTGCCAGCAGCCTTGACCCTTTATTAGGGGTCGACGAGCAGTACTTC	NA	TRBJ2-7	NA	TRBV6-6
CASSLVRQVKTQYF	TGTGCCAGCAGCTTGGTTCGGCAGGTGAAGACCCAGTACTTC	NA	TRBJ2-5	NA	TRBV5-6
CASSFGWGAQTYEQYF	TGTGCCAGCAGTTTTGGGTGGGGGGCTCAAACGTACGAGCAGTACTTC	NA	TRBJ2-7	NA	TRBV11-2
CASSTPRNTGELFF	TGTGCCAGCAGCACCCCAAGGAACACCGGGGAGCTGTTTTTT	NA	TRBJ2-2	NA	TRBV7-2
CASSQEPGPETQYF	TGTGCCAGCAGCCAGGAGCCAGGGCCAGAGACCCAGTACTTC	NA	TRBJ2-5	NA	TRBV4-2
CASRPTPARRQAFF	TGTGCCAGCAGGCCCACCCCAGCTCGACGCCAAGCTTTCTTT	NA	TRBJ1-1	NA	TRBV28
CASSDRRVGTGELFF	TGTGCCAGCAGTGACCGGAGGGTGGGCACCGGGGAGCTGTTTTTT	NA	TRBJ2-2	few	TRBV2
CASSYDQHYGYTF	TGTGCCAGCAGTTACGACCAACACTATGGCTACACCTTC	NA	TRBJ1-2	NA	TRBV6-6
CASSRGRTGLSTDTQYF	TGTGCCAGCAGCCGGGGACGGACAGGGCTGTCCACAGATACGCAGTATTTT	TRBD1	TRBJ2-3	NA	TRBV7-8
CASSGAGGEQFF	TGTGCCAGCAGCGGCGCGGGTGGAGAGCAGTTCTTC	NA	TRBJ2-1	NA	TRBV9
CASSLRLSGTEAFF	TGTGCCAGCAGCTTACGATTATCCGGGACGGAAGCTTTCTTT	NA	TRBJ1-1	NA	TRBV7-2
CASSLASGTGNEQFF	TGTGCCAGCAGCTTAGCGTCAGGCACAGGGAATGAGCAGTTCTTC	NA	TRBJ2-1	NA	TRBV7-2
CAWRGPYGYTF	TGTGCCTGGAGGGGACCCTATGGCTACACCTTC	NA	TRBJ1-2	NA	TRBV30
CASSLGTVSDTQYF	TGTGCCAGCAGCCTAGGGACCGTTTCTGATACGCAGTATTTT	NA	TRBJ2-3	NA	TRBV7-3
CASSLNGPIQETQYF	TGTGCCAGCAGCTTAAACGGTCCGATCCAAGAGACCCAGTACTTC	NA	TRBJ2-5	NA	TRBV7-6
CASSQAGTGSFLQQFF	TGCGCCAGCAGCCAAGCCGGGACAGGGTCGTTTTTACAGCAGTTCTTC	TRBD1	TRBJ2-1	NA	TRBV4-1
CASSLYTAAGYTF	TGTGCCAGCAGCTTATATACAGCTGCGGGCTACACCTTC	NA	TRBJ1-2	NA	TRBV5-8